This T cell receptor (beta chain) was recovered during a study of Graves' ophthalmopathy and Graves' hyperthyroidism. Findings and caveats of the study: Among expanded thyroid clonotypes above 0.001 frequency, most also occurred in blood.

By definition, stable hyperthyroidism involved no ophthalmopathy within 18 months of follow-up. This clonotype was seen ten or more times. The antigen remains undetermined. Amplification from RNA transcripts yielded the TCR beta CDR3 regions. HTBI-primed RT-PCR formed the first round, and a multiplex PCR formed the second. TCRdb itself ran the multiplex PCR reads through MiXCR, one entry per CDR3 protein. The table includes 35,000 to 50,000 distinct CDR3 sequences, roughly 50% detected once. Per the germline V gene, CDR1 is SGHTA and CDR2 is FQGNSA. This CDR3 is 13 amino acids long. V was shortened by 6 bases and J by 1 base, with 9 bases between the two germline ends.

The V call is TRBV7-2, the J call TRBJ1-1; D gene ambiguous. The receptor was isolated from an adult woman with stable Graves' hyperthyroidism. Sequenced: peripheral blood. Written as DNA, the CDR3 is TGTGCCAGCAGGGGATCTCCGAACACTGAAGCTTTCTTT. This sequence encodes CASRGSPNTEAFF.